The clone carrying this T cell receptor beta chain was seen just once. Its antigen is unknown. These data belong to a study of PD-1 blockade in classical Hodgkin lymphoma. Study details: Once every 2 weeks, patients received intravenous nivolumab at 3 mg/kg. Findings and limits, study-wide: Lower baseline TCR diversity marked trial partial responders and progressors.

This CDR3 has 14 residues. Germline CDR1 is MNHEY and CDR2 is SMNVEV (reference sequence). The junction had 8 bases not matched to a gene; V was cut back by 4 bases and J by 9 bases. As to time point: cycle 4 day 1 (C4D1), after 5 to 7 weeks of nivolumab. Relapse was seen in all patients after autologous stem cell transplantation, and brentuximab vedotin exposure was variable. After PBMCs were thawed, their CD8+ T cells were isolated by magnetic negative selection. Complete response, partial response or progressive disease constituted the best responses recorded. Repertoires were generated with immunoSEQ multiplex PCR, while TCRdb's copy carries only in-frame clones and drops some. The data contain 3,000 to 4,000 clones, over 65% of them singletons.

Sequencing used CD8+ T cells from blood, obtained before the fourth cycle of nivolumab. This chain links TRBV27 with TRBJ2-2, with TRBD2 identical over 7 bases. The TCR was taken from a human donor with classical Hodgkin lymphoma. CDR3 sequence: CASSSWGGNRELFF. As DNA, the CDR3 is TGTGCCAGCAGTTCTTGGGGGGGAAACCGGGAGCTGTTTTTT.